Listed here are 15 T cell receptor beta chains from one sample, sequenced in a study of blood T cell repertoires in COVID-19. Method: immunoSEQ multiplex PCR; TCRdb's copy keeps in-frame clones and lacks some. The data show about 230,000 clones, 86% seen once. The specimen sequenced was PBMCs or T cells enriched from blood (not recorded which). These receptors all come from a woman between 45 and 60 years old in a cohort exposed to, infected with or recovered from COVID-19 (not recorded which).

This clone appeared a single time. The chain couples TRBV4-3 to TRBJ1-2; 8 nucleotides align to TRBD1. This CDR3 contains 15 residues. V dropped 0 bases and J dropped 3; count of bases not matched to a gene: 3. CDR1 is LGHNA, CDR2 YSLEER, per germline. In nucleotides, the CDR3 is TGCGCCAGCAGCCAAGACAGGGGGCAGCACTATGGCTACACCTTC. Protein product: CASSQDRGQHYGYTF.

This clone has only a few counts. V is TRBV2 and J is TRBJ1-6; 8 bases fit TRBD1. The CDR3 length is 15 residues. V was clipped by 5 bases and J by 4 bases; unmatched bases: 4. The germline V gene encodes CDR1 SNHLY and CDR2 FYNNEI. The CDR3 nucleotides read TGTGCCAGCAGTCCTAGGACAGGGTATAATTCACCCCTCCACTTT. The encoded protein is CASSPRTGYNSPLHF.

The V call is TRBV4-3, the J call TRBJ2-5, with 8 bases matching TRBD1. The CDR3 has 15 residues. Germline CDR1 reads LGHNA; CDR2 reads YSLEER. J lost 4 bases, V lost 2 bases, and 6 bases had no gene match. Written as DNA, the CDR3 is TGCGCCAGCAGCCAATTTCCAGGGGGCAGAGAGACCCAGTACTTC. This sequence encodes CASSQFPGGRETQYF.

The rearrangement links TRBV12-3 or TRBV12-4 to TRBJ1-5, with 7 positions matching TRBD1. This CDR3 comprises 13 residues. With V trimmed by 6 bases and J by 3 bases, 2 bases remained unmatched. The CDR3, as DNA: TGTGCCAGCAGGGGACAGTACAATCAGCCCCAGCATTTT. It encodes CASRGQYNQPQHF.

This clone was found once. The V and J genes are TRBV19 and TRBJ2-7, with D perhaps matching TRBD2 (5 bases). CDR1 and CDR2 (germline): LNHDA, SQIVND (reference sequence). The CDR3 contains 15 residues. The V end was cut by 2 bases, the J end by 0 bases, with 11 bases between. For the CDR3, the DNA is TGTGCCAGTAGTATATCGGGGTTTACCTCCTACGAGCAGTACTTC. Its translation: CASSISGFTSYEQYF.

This chain joins TRBV5-4 and TRBJ1-4, with D unresolved. This CDR3 comprises 14 residues. The germline gives CDR1 SGHNT, CDR2 YYREEE (reference sequence). With 0 bases removed from V and 8 bases from J, the gap between germline ends came to 11 bases. The CDR3 loop reads CASSLGWAGEKLFF. The CDR3 DNA follows: TGTGCCAGCAGCTTGGGATGGGCTGGCGAAAAACTGTTTTTT.

The V and J genes are TRBV19 and TRBJ1-1; tentatively, D is TRBD1 (5 bases). Germline assignment: CDR1 LNHDA and CDR2 SQIVND (reference sequence). With 7 bases removed from V and 0 bases from J, the gap between germline ends came to 12 bases. The CDR3 loop spans 14 amino acids. The CDR3 DNA sequence: TGTGCCAGTAAAGACAGTCGGATGAACACTGAAGCTTTCTTT. Translated: CASKDSRMNTEAFF.

The CDR3 coding sequence is TGCGCCAGCAGTGAGTCGAGGGATCGGGCTGAAGCTTTCTTT. It yields the protein CASSESRDRAEAFF. J is TRBJ1-1 and V is TRBV10-2; unclear D gene. This CDR3 is 14 amino acids long. V was pared by 0 bases and J by 6 bases, with 11 bases between. Germline-derived CDR1 and CDR2 are WSHSY and SAAADI.

The chain carries TRBV7-9 and TRBJ1-5; D is perhaps TRBD1 (6 bases). CDR3 length: 14 amino acids. Germline loops: CDR1 SEHNR, CDR2 FQNEAQ (reference sequence). V lost 5 bases and J lost 3, with 11 bases in between. CDR3 protein: CASSADRSNQPQHF. CDR3 bases: TGTGCCAGCAGCGCTGACAGGTCCAATCAGCCCCAGCATTTT.

The chain recombines TRBV19 with TRBJ1-5; the D is unclear. The CDR3 spans 12 residues. Trimming took off 7 bases at V and 6 bases at J, with 10 bases between the two ends. Germline CDR1 reads LNHDA; CDR2 reads SQIVND (reference sequence). The CDR3 is CASILPPQPQHF. CDR3 nucleotide sequence: TGTGCCAGTATTCTACCCCCTCAGCCCCAGCATTTT.

This chain connects TRBV19 to TRBJ1-5, with 8 bases identical to TRBD1. This CDR3 is 19 amino acids long. Germline V gives CDR1 LNHDA, CDR2 SQIVND (reference sequence). V shed 6 bases, J shed 2 bases, and the junction held 18 bases outside the gene matches. CDR3 sequence (DNA): TGTGCCAGTAGCGAAGGGAGGGTCAGGGGGCGAGGGGGCAATCAGCCCCAGCATTTT. Its protein product is CASSEGRVRGRGGNQPQHF.

The CDR3 DNA sequence: TGCGCCAGCAGCCTGGGGGAGTATGAGCAGTTCTTC. Translated, it gives CASSLGEYEQFF. The V and J genes are TRBV5-1 and TRBJ2-1; D may correspond to TRBD1 or TRBD2 (5 bases each). V lost 4 bases and J 8 bases, leaving 10 bases between the germline ends. The length of the CDR3 is 12 residues. The V gene's germline CDR1 is SGHRS and CDR2 YFSETQ.

The chain uses TRBV19 and TRBJ1-1; the match to TRBD1 covers 9 bases. CDR3 length equals 15 residues. With 8 bases clipped from V and 1 base from J, the junction kept 8 bases outside the gene matches. Germline loops: CDR1 LNHDA, CDR2 SQIVND (reference sequence). This chain's CDR3 is CASRRPQGANTEAFF. The CDR3 DNA reads as TGTGCCAGTCGGCGTCCACAGGGGGCGAACACTGAAGCTTTCTTT.

The chain uses TRBV19 and TRBJ1-2, with a possible D match to TRBD1 (5 bases). Trimming removed 1 base from V and 7 bases from J, with 16 bases in between. The CDR3 has 15 amino acids. CDR1 and CDR2 from the germline V gene are LNHDA and SQIVND (reference sequence). The CDR3 coding sequence is TGTGCCAGTAGTATAGTAGTTTGGGGCGAAAGTGGCTACACCTTC. Translated, it gives CASSIVVWGESGYTF.

The rearrangement links TRBV27 to TRBJ2-7, with a possible D match to TRBD1 (5 bases). Deletions cut 2 bases from V and 11 bases from J, with 16 bases between. The CDR3 runs to 13 residues. Germline lookup yields CDR1 MNHEY and CDR2 SMNVEV (reference sequence). Here the CDR3 reads CASSLMIGDEEYF. The CDR3 bases are TGTGCCAGCAGTTTAATGATAGGGGATGAGGAGTACTTC.